The present T cell receptor (beta chain) was sequenced within a study of cytomegalovirus exposure and HLA in healthy donors. Overall study context: Membership in the Caucasian-associated ancestry cluster was found for 75% to 90% of roughly 360 genotyped donors. Findings of the study overall: In a later analysis, productive TCRs from donors in an Asian-associated ancestry cluster reportedly carried fewer N-insertions than the cohort mean. Reported performance of the classifier showed diagnosis of cytomegalovirus status with high specificity and sensitivity. Further analysis was carried out later, and it showed several of the most significant clusters appearing linked to common viral pathogens.

The primer mix had 60 Vbeta and 13 Jbeta primers. Data came from immunoSEQ multiplex PCR; TCRdb stores just in-frame clones and leaves some out. The sample includes some 130,000 clones, 80% seen only once; the top ten take over 2.5%. Germline CDR1 MNHEY, CDR2 SVGAGI. Trimming took off 0 bases at V and 6 bases at J, with 15 bases between the two ends. The CDR3 contains 15 residues. Worth noting for this clone: Its target is unknown.

The chain combines TRBV6-5 with TRBJ2-7, with D perhaps TRBD1 (6 bases). Sequencing used PBMCs. This TCR was recovered from a male donor in good health and CMV-seronegative. This chain's CDR3 is CASSYSYQGMREQYF. In DNA, the CDR3 is TGTGCCAGCAGTTACTCGTACCAGGGGATGCGCGAGCAGTACTTC.